This T cell receptor beta chain originates from a study of blood T cell repertoires in COVID-19. In the study overall: COVID-19 samples from acute and convalescent phases originated in the United States, Italy and Spain. T cells, B-cell-depleted T cells, or PBMCs provided the cDNA or gDNA that served as material.

With 6 bases clipped from V and 4 bases from J, the junction kept 4 bases outside the gene matches. Germline CDR1 is MNHEY and CDR2 is SMNVEV (reference sequence). The CDR3 length is 14 residues. As processed by the authors: Reference gene primer amplification gave nucleated cell count estimates. Assay used: immunoSEQ multiplex PCR; TCRdb lists only in-frame clones, some missing. V, J and clone size are taken as reported in that table, and D and trimming were inferred from the DNA itself. This repertoire shows about 170,000 clones, about 74% found once; its top ten account for 2.5% to 3%. The sequence was collected from a woman aged 80 or older with acute or convalescent COVID-19. Sequences were obtained from peripheral blood. This rearrangement joins TRBV27 to TRBJ2-2, with 8 bases lining up with TRBD1. The CDR3: CASSPGQATGELFF. The CDR3 coding sequence is TGTGCCAGCAGCCCGGGACAGGCCACCGGGGAGCTGTTTTTT.